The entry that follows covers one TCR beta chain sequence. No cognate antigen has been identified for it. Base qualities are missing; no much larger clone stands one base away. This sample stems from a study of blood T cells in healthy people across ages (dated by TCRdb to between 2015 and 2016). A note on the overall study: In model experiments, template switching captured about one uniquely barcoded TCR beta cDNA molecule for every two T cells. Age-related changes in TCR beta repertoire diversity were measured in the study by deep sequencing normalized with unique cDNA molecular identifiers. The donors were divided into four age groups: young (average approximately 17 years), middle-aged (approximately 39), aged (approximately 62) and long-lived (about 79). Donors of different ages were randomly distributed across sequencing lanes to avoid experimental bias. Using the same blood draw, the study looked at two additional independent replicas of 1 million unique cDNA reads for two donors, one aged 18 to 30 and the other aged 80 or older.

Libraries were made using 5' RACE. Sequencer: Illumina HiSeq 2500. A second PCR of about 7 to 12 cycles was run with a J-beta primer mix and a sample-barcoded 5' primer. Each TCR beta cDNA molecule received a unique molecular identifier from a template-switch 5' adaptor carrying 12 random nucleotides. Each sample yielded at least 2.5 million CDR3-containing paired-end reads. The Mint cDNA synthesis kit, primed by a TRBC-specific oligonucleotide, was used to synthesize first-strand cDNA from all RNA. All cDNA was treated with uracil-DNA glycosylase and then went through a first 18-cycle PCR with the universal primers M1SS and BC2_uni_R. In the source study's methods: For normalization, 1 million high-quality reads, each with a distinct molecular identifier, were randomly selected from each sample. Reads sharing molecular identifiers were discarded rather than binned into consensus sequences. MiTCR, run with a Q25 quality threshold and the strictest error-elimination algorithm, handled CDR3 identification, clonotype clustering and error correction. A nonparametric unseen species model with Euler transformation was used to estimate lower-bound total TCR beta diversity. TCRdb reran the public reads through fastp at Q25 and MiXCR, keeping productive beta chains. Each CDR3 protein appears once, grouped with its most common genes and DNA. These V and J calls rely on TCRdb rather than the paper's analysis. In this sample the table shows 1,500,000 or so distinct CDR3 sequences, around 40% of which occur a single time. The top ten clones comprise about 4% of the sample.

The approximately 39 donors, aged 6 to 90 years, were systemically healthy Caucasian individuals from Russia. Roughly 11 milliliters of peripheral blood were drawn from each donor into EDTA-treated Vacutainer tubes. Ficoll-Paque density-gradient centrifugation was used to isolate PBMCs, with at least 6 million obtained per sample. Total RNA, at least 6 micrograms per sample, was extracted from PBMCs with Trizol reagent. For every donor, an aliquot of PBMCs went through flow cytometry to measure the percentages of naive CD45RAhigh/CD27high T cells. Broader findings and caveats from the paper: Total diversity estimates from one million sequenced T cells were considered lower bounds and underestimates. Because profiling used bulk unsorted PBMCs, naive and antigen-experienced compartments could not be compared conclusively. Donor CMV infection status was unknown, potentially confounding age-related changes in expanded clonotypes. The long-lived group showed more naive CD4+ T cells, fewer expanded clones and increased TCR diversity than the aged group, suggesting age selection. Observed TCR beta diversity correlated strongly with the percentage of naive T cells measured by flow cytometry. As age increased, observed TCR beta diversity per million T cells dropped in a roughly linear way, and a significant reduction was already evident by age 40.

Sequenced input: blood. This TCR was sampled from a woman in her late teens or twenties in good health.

The CDR3 sequence is CSVVVWGTDYEQYF. In nucleotide form, the sequence is TGCAGCGTTGTGGTATGGGGGACAGACTACGAGCAGTACTTC. The chain couples TRBV29-1 to TRBJ2-7, and TRBD1 aligns with 7 junction nucleotides. Sequences SQVTM (CDR1) and ANQGSEA (CDR2) are obtained from the germline V gene. V has 4 bases trimmed and J has 3 bases trimmed; junction bases matching no gene number 9. The CDR3, cysteine through phenylalanine, is 14 amino acids long. Of the read, only the CDR3 DNA is kept; its 42 bases are in frame from base 1.